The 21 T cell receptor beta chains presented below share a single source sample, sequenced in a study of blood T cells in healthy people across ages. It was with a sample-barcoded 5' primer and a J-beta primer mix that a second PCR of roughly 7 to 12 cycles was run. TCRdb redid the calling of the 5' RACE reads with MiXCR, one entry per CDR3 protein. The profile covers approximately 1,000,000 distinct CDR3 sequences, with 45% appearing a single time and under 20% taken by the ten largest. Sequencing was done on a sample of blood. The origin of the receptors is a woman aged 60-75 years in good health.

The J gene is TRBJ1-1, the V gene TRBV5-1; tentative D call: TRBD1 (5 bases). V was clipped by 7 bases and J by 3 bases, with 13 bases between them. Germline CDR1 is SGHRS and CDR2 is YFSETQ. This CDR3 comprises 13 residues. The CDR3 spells CASRLWGYTEAFF. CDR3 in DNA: TGCGCCAGCCGCCTGTGGGGGTACACTGAAGCTTTCTTT.

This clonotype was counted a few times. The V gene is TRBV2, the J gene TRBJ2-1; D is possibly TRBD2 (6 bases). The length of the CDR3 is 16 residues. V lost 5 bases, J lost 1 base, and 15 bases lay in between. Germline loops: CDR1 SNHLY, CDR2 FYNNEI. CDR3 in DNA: TGTGCCAGCAGTTTAAACGCGGGACTGTCCTACAATGAGCAGTTCTTC. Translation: CASSLNAGLSYNEQFF.

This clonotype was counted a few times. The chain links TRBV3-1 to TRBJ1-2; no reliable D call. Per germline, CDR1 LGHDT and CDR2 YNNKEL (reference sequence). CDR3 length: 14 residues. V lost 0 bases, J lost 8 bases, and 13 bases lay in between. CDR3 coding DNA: TGTGCCAGCAGCCAAGACCCGCGGGCCGGCGGCTACACCTTC. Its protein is CASSQDPRAGGYTF.

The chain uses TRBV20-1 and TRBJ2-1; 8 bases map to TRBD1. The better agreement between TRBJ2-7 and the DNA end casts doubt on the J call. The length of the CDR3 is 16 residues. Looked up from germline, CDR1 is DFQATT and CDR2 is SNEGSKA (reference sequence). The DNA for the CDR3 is TGCAGTGCAGGGGGGCGATGGACAGGGCGGAACAATGAGCAGTACTTC. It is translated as CSAGGRWTGRNNEQYF.

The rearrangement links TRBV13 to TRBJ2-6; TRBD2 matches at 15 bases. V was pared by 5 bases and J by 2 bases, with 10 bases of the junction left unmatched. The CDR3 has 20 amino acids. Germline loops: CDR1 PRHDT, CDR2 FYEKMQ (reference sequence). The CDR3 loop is CASSIYARTSGRAGANVLTF. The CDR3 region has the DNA TGTGCCAGCAGCATATACGCGAGGACTAGCGGGAGGGCTGGGGCCAACGTCCTGACTTTC.

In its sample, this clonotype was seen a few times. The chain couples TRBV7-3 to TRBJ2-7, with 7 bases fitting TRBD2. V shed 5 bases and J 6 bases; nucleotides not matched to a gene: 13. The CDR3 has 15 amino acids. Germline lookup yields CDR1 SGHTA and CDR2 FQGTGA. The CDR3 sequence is CASSPSGGLIAEQYF. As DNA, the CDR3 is TGTGCCAGCAGCCCGTCGGGAGGTCTTATTGCCGAGCAGTACTTC.

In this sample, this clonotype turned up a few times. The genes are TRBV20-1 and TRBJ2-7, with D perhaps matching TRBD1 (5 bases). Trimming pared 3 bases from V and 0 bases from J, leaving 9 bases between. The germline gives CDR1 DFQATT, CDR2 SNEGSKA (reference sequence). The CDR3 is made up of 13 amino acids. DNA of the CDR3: TGCAGTGCTAGGGACATTAGCTCCTACGAGCAGTACTTC. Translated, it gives CSARDISSYEQYF.

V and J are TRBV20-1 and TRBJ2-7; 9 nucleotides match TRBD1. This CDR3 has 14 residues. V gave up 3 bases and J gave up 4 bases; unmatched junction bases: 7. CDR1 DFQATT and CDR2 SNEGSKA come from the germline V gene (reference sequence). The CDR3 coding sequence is TGCAGTGCTAGGGGGGACAGGGCGTTGTACGAGCAGTACTTC. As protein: CSARGDRALYEQYF.

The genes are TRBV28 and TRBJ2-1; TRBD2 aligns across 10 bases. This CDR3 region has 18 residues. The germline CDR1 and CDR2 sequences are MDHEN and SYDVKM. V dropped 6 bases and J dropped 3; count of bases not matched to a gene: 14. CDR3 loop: CASSLYSGRLQIYNEQFF. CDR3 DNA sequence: TGTGCCAGCAGCCTCTATAGCGGGAGGCTTCAGATCTACAATGAGCAGTTCTTC.

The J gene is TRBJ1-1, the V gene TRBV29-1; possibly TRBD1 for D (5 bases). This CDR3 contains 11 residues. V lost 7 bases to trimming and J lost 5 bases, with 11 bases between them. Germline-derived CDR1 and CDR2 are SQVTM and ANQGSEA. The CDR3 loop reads CSGGGGTEAFF. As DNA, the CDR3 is TGCAGCGGGGGGGGTGGGACTGAAGCTTTCTTT.

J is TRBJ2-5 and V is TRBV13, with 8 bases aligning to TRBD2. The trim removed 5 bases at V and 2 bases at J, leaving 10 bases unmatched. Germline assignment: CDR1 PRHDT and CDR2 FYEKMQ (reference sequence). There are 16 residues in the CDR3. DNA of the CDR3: TGTGCCAGCAGCAATGAACTAGCGGCCCCTCAAGAGACCCAGTACTTC. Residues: CASSNELAAPQETQYF.

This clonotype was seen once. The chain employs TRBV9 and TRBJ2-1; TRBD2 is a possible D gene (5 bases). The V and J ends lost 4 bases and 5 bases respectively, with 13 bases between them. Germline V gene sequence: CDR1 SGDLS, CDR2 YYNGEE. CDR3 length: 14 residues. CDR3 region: CASSPTAGNNEQFF. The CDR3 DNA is TGTGCCAGCAGCCCTACGGCGGGCAACAATGAGCAGTTCTTC.

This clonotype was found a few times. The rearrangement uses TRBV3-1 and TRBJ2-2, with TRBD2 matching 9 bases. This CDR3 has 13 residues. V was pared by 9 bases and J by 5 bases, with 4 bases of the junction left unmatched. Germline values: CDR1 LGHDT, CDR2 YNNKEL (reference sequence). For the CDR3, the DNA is TGTGCCAGTAGCGGGAGCGGTACCGGGGAGCTGTTTTTT. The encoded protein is CASSGSGTGELFF.

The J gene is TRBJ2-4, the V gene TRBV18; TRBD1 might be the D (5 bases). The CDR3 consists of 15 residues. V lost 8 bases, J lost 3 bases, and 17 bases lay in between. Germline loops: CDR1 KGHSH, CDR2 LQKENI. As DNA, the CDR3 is TGTGCCAGCGCGCCTGACAGCTCCCACAAAAACATTCAGTACTTC. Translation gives CASAPDSSHKNIQYF.

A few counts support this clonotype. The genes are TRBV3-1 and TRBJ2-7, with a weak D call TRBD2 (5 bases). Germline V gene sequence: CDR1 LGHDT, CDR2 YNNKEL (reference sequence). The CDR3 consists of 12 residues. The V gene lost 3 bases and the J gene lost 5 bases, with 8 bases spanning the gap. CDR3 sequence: CASSHLRDEQYF. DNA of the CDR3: TGTGCCAGCAGCCACCTGAGGGACGAGCAGTACTTC.

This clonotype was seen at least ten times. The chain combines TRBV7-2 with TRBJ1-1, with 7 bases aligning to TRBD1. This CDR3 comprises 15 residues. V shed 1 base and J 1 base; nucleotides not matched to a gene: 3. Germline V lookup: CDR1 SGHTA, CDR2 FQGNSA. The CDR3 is CASSLVAGGNTEAFF. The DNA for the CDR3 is TGTGCCAGCAGCTTAGTTGCAGGGGGGAACACTGAAGCTTTCTTT. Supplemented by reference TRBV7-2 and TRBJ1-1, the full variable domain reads GAGVSQSPSNKVTEKGKDVELRCDPISGHTALYWYRQSLGQGLEFLIYFQGNSAPDKSGLPSDRFSAERTGGSVSTLTIQRTQQEDSAVYLCASSLVAGGNTEAFFGQGTRLTVV.

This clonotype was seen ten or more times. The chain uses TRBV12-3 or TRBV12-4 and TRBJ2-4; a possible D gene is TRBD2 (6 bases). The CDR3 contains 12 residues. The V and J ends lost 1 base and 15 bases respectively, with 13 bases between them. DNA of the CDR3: TGTGCCAGCAGTTTAGGGTGGGGGGTTCGGTACTTC. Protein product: CASSLGWGVRYF.

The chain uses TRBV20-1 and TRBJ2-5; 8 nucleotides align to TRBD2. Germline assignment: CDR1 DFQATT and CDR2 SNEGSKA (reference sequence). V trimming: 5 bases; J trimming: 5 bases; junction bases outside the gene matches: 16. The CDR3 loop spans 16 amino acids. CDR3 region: CSALPLERENGETQYF. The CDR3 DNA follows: TGCAGTGCTCTGCCCCTGGAGCGGGAGAACGGGGAGACCCAGTACTTC.

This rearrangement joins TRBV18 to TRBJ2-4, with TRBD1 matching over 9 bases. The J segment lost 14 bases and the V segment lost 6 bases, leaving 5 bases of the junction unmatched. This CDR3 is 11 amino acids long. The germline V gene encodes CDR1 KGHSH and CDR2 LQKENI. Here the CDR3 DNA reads TGTGCCAGCTCGCTCGGACAGGGGAAGTACTTC. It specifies CASSLGQGKYF.

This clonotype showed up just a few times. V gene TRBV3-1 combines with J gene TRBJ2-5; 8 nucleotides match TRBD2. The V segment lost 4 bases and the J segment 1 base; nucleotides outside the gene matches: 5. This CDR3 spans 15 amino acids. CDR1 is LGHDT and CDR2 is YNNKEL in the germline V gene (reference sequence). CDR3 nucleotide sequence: TGTGCCAGCAGCCTCCCCACTAGCGGCCAAGAGACCCAGTACTTC. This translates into CASSLPTSGQETQYF.

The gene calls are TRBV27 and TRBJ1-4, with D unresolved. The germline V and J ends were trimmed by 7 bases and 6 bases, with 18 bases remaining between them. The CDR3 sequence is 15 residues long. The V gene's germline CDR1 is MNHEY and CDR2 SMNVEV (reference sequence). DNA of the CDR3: TGTGCCAGCAAGATTTTTTGGAGGGCGGATGAAAAACTGTTTTTT. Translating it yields CASKIFWRADEKLFF.